The present T cell receptor beta chain was sequenced within a study of T-cell memory formation after mild COVID-19. V lost 6 bases, J lost 6 bases, and 15 bases lay in between. Germline V gene lookup returns CDR1 MNHEY and CDR2 SVGAGI. The CDR3 runs 14 residues. Using its own MiXCR run on the 5' RACE reads, TCRdb lists one record per CDR3 protein. The data show roughly 240,000 distinct CDR3 sequences, 16% seen once. The table lists this clonotype with a few counts. The clonotype originates from a young man who had mild COVID-19 (a few samples of this study predate the infection). Cell type and time point are not known. The rearrangement links TRBV6-5 to TRBJ1-5, with a weak D call TRBD1 (5 bases). Specimen: PBMCs or a T cell subset sorted from them (not recorded which). In nucleotides, the CDR3 is TGTGCCAGCAGCCTTGGGGGTCCCTTTCAGCCCCAGCATTTT. Translation: CASSLGGPFQPQHF.